These 9 T cell receptor beta chains originate from one sample sequenced in a study of cytomegalovirus exposure and HLA in healthy donors. Here immunoSEQ multiplex PCR was the method, and the copy in TCRdb shows in-frame clones only, minus some. The sample lists 150,000 to 200,000 clones; roughly nine tenths were seen once. The sequenced material came from PBMCs. These receptors came from a woman in her thirties in good health and CMV-seronegative.

This chain links TRBV7-2 with TRBJ2-7; perhaps D is TRBD1 or TRBD2 (5 bases each). Germline V lookup: CDR1 SGHTA, CDR2 FQGNSA. This CDR3 is built from 14 residues. V gave up 1 base and J gave up 1 base, with 8 bases separating them. The CDR3 DNA follows: TGTGCCAGCAGCTTAGGAGGGGCATCCTACGAGCAGTACTTC. This codes for CASSLGGASYEQYF.

The V gene is TRBV29-1, the J gene TRBJ1-1; D call uncertain. There are 15 residues in the CDR3. V was trimmed by 2 bases and J by 5 bases, leaving 18 bases between them. Germline V gives CDR1 SQVTM, CDR2 ANQGSEA. The CDR3 region is CSVEPSDSLGTEAFF. DNA of the CDR3: TGCAGCGTTGAACCCTCGGACTCATTGGGGACTGAAGCTTTCTTT.

This chain joins TRBV9 and TRBJ2-1; D is uncertain. V lost 4 bases and J lost 8, with 13 bases in between. The CDR3 has 13 amino acids. CDR1 is SGDLS and CDR2 is YYNGEE in the germline V gene. CDR3 sequence (DNA): TGTGCCAGCAGCTACCGTTCCCGCGATGAGCAGTTCTTC. Its protein product is CASSYRSRDEQFF.

This chain's CDR3 is CASSAQGGETQYF. Here the CDR3 DNA reads TGTGCCAGTAGTGCTCAGGGAGGAGAGACCCAGTACTTC. The chain couples TRBV19 to TRBJ2-5; maybe TRBD2 (6 bases). The ends were cut back, 5 bases at V and 4 bases at J, with 11 bases in the middle. Germline lookup yields CDR1 LNHDA and CDR2 SQIVND (reference sequence). This CDR3 spans 13 amino acids.

The chain couples TRBV7-2 to TRBJ1-2, with 7 bases lining up with TRBD1. The V gene end was trimmed by 5 bases and the J gene end by 2 bases; junction bases not matched to a gene: 8. Germline assignment: CDR1 SGHTA and CDR2 FQGNSA. The CDR3 consists of 15 residues. The CDR3 sequence: CASSPRTGGNYGYTF. The DNA of the CDR3 is TGTGCCAGCAGCCCGAGGACAGGAGGCAACTATGGCTACACCTTC.

The J gene is TRBJ1-5, the V gene TRBV12-5; D uncertain. V shed 7 bases and J shed 0 bases, with 13 bases lying between them. CDR3 length: 15 residues. The germline CDR1 and CDR2 sequences are LGHNT and FRNRAP. CDR3 region: CASELDGYSNQPQHF. In DNA, the CDR3 is TGTGCTAGTGAATTGGACGGGTATAGCAATCAGCCCCAGCATTTT.

The rearrangement uses TRBV5-6 and TRBJ2-1; D call uncertain. The germline V gene encodes CDR1 SGHDT and CDR2 YYEEEE. Trimming shortened V by 4 bases and J by 13 bases, and 15 bases separated the two germline ends. This CDR3 region has 12 residues. The CDR3 DNA sequence: TGTGCCAGCAGCCCCGGACCTGAACTTCAGTTCTTC. It is translated as CASSPGPELQFF.

The gene calls are TRBV4-3 and TRBJ1-2; possible D gene TRBD1, 6 bases. V was pared by 3 bases and J by 0 bases, with 8 bases between. CDR3 length equals 14 residues. Germline values: CDR1 LGHNA, CDR2 YSLEER. This chain's CDR3 is CASSQGAPNYGYTF. CDR3 coding DNA: TGCGCCAGCAGCCAGGGGGCGCCTAACTATGGCTACACCTTC.

CDR3 protein: CASSSPGQVNTGELFF. The CDR3 DNA reads TGTGCCAGCAGCTCCCCGGGACAGGTTAACACCGGGGAGCTGTTTTTT. The chain carries TRBV28 and TRBJ2-2, with 8 bases matching TRBD1. From germline, CDR1 is MDHEN and CDR2 SYDVKM. The CDR3 extends over 16 amino acids. Trimming at V came to 6 bases and at J to 2 bases, leaving 8 bases not matched to a gene.